A single sample gave rise to the 18 T cell receptor beta chains below, sequenced in a study of T cell changes during pregnancy in multiple sclerosis. Sequenced by immunoSEQ multiplex PCR; TCRdb stores in-frame clones only, minus some. The sample has around 40,000 clones, 90% seen once; the top ten hold roughly 0.39%. The specimen comprised CD4+ T cells from peripheral blood mononuclear cells, sampled in the second trimester of pregnancy. These receptors all come from a female donor with multiple sclerosis, enrolled in a pregnancy study.

This clone has only one observation. The chain couples TRBV7-9 to TRBJ1-2; the D gene is possibly TRBD1 (5 bases). The germline V gene has CDR1 SEHNR and CDR2 FQNEAQ (reference sequence). The V end lost 6 bases, the J end lost 0 bases, and 11 bases lay between the germline ends. This CDR3 has 14 amino acids. DNA for the CDR3: TGTGCCAGCAGTTGGGGGGAAACTAACTATGGCTACACCTTC. Translating it yields CASSWGETNYGYTF.

The chain links TRBV7-2 to TRBJ2-1, with TRBD2 identical over 9 bases. The V and J ends lost 3 bases and 10 bases, in that order; junction bases with no gene match: 10. The CDR3 consists of 15 residues. In germline, CDR1 is SGHTA, CDR2 FQGNSA. The CDR3 reads CASSLASGVNYEQFF. In DNA form, the CDR3 reads TGTGCCAGCAGCTTGGCTAGCGGGGTGAATTACGAGCAGTTCTTC.

The chain joins TRBV18 to TRBJ2-1; D perhaps matches TRBD1 (5 bases). V lost 0 bases and J 6 bases, leaving 9 bases between the germline ends. CDR1 and CDR2 from the germline V gene are KGHSH and LQKENI. The CDR3 consists of 14 residues. The CDR3 bases are TGTGCCAGCTCACCACCGATGACAGTCAATGAGCAGTTCTTC. Protein: CASSPPMTVNEQFF.

V is TRBV7-8 and J is TRBJ2-3; D may be TRBD2 (5 bases). The length of the CDR3 is 13 residues. V lost 4 bases and J 6 bases, leaving 11 bases between the germline ends. In germline, CDR1 is SGHVS, CDR2 FQNEAQ. The CDR3 protein is CASSSLGGDTQYF. For the CDR3, the DNA is TGTGCCAGCAGCTCTCTAGGAGGCGATACGCAGTATTTT.

The chain joins TRBV9 to TRBJ1-1; maybe TRBD1 (6 bases). Trimming stripped 5 bases from V and 2 bases from J, with 19 bases between. The germline V gene has CDR1 SGDLS and CDR2 YYNGEE. CDR3 length equals 16 residues. CDR3 sequence reads: CASRGGGAGDNTEAFF. DNA of the CDR3: TGTGCCAGCAGGGGTGGGGGGGCCGGTGACAACACTGAAGCTTTCTTT.

This sequence joins TRBV7-9 and TRBJ2-1, with 10 positions matching TRBD2. This CDR3 spans 16 amino acids. The V gene's germline CDR1 is SEHNR and CDR2 FQNEAQ (reference sequence). V lost 3 bases to trimming and J lost 0 bases; unmatched junction nucleotides: 2. This CDR3 reads CASSLASGSSYNEQFF. The CDR3 nucleotides read TGTGCCAGCAGCTTGGCTAGCGGGAGCTCCTACAATGAGCAGTTCTTC.

The chain carries TRBV5-1 and TRBJ1-2, with unresolved D. This CDR3 has 18 residues. Germline V gives CDR1 SGHRS, CDR2 YFSETQ. V was cut by 0 bases and J by 3 bases, with 21 bases left in between. For the CDR3, the DNA is TGCGCCAGCAGCTTGGCGGCCAGGATAATGTGGAAGGACTATGGCTACACCTTC. Translating it yields CASSLAARIMWKDYGYTF.

The rearrangement uses TRBV4-3 and TRBJ1-6; weak D call: TRBD1 (6 bases). Per germline, CDR1 LGHNA and CDR2 YSLEER. The V end lost 0 bases, the J end lost 9 bases, and 9 bases lay between the germline ends. CDR3 length: 14 residues. DNA of the CDR3: TGCGCCAGCAGCCAAGAGGGCAGGGGTTCACCCCTCCACTTT. Translated, it gives CASSQEGRGSPLHF.

The CDR3 DNA reads TGTGCCTGGAGTACAGGGGTGGTCACTGAAGCTTTCTTT. Protein sequence: CAWSTGVVTEAFF. The chain uses TRBV30 and TRBJ1-1; 7 bases match TRBD1. The length of the CDR3 is 13 residues. V trimming: 2 bases; J trimming: 4 bases; junction bases outside the gene matches: 4. Looked up from germline, CDR1 is GTSNPN and CDR2 is SVGIG (reference sequence).

The V call is TRBV11-3, the J call TRBJ1-2; 10 bases are a match to TRBD1. The CDR3 loop spans 15 amino acids. In germline, CDR1 is SGHNT, CDR2 YENEEA. With V trimmed by 5 bases and J by 6 bases, 9 bases remained unmatched. The CDR3: CASSQGQGPQDGYTF. In nucleotides, the CDR3 is TGTGCCAGCAGCCAGGGACAGGGGCCTCAAGATGGCTACACCTTC.

J is TRBJ2-5 and V is TRBV7-8; TRBD2 matches 15 bases. Looked up from germline, CDR1 is SGHVS and CDR2 is FQNEAQ. This CDR3 is 15 amino acids long. After removal of 6 bases from V and 9 bases from J, the junction contained 8 bases not matched to a gene. The chain's CDR3 is CASSYGTSGGWAQYF. The CDR3 DNA reads TGTGCCAGCAGTTATGGGACTAGCGGGGGGTGGGCCCAGTACTTC.

CDR3 protein: CASSGMGGREQYF. In DNA, the CDR3 is TGTGCCAGCAGCGGAATGGGGGGTCGAGAGCAGTACTTC. The chain links TRBV7-2 to TRBJ2-7, with D maybe TRBD2 (6 bases). Germline CDR1 reads SGHTA; CDR2 reads FQGNSA. V was trimmed by 5 bases and J by 7 bases, leaving 15 bases between them. The CDR3 has 13 amino acids.

The rearrangement joins TRBV30 to TRBJ2-7; possibly TRBD2 for D (5 bases). Germline loops: CDR1 GTSNPN, CDR2 SVGIG (reference sequence). V was cut by 5 bases and J by 2 bases, with 19 bases left in between. This CDR3 is built from 15 residues. CDR3 in amino acids: CAWSPTGSHPYEQYF. The DNA for the CDR3 is TGTGCCTGGTCACCCACGGGGTCCCACCCCTACGAGCAGTACTTC.

This clone was observed a handful of times. This CDR3 is CASSYSYSHNYEAFF. In DNA, the CDR3 is TGTGCCAGCAGTTACTCGTACTCGCACAACTATGAAGCTTTCTTT. The chain combines TRBV6-5 with TRBJ1-1; D gene unclear. This CDR3 has 15 amino acids. Germline V lookup: CDR1 MNHEY, CDR2 SVGAGI. V was pared by 0 bases and J by 7 bases, with 15 bases between.

This clone was observed a handful of times. The V gene is TRBV30, the J gene TRBJ1-1; D is undetermined. CDR1 and CDR2 (germline): GTSNPN, SVGIG (reference sequence). Trimming removed 4 bases at V and 0 bases at J, with 15 bases between. This CDR3 contains 15 residues. The CDR3 DNA reads TGTGCCTGGAAGATGGGAGGCACGGTGAACACTGAAGCTTTCTTT. It is translated as CAWKMGGTVNTEAFF.

The chain has TRBV28 and TRBJ1-4, with D tentatively TRBD1 (5 bases). Germline CDR1 is MDHEN and CDR2 is SYDVKM. The CDR3 length is 15 residues. The V end lost 2 bases, the J end lost 7 bases, and 14 bases lay between the germline ends. CDR3 bases: TGTGCCAGCAGTTTAAATCAGGGCATCGGTGAAAAACTGTTTTTT. Translated: CASSLNQGIGEKLFF.

This chain uses TRBV19 with TRBJ2-7, with 7 positions matching TRBD1. Unmatched junction bases numbered 6, after V lost 1 base and J lost 3 bases. The germline gives CDR1 LNHDA, CDR2 SQIVND (reference sequence). The CDR3 spans 15 residues. Here the CDR3 reads CASSIAPRGLYEQYF. For the CDR3, the DNA is TGTGCCAGTAGTATAGCCCCTAGGGGGCTCTACGAGCAGTACTTC. The full variable domain, in which reference TRBV19 and TRBJ2-7 provide the parts outside the CDR3, is DGGITQSPKYLFRKEGQNVTLSCEQNLNHDAMYWYRQDPGQGLRLIYYSQIVNDFQKGDIAEGYSVSREKKESFPLTVTSAQKNPTAFYLCASSIAPRGLYEQYFGPGTRLTVT.

V usage is TRBV6-5 and J usage is TRBJ1-6; no clear D. CDR3 length equals 13 residues. Between the trimmed V and J ends, which lost 7 bases and 10 bases, there was a span of 14 bases. Germline CDR1 is MNHEY and CDR2 is SVGAGI. The CDR3 loop is CASMGVFGSPLHF. The CDR3 coding sequence is TGTGCCAGCATGGGAGTCTTCGGGTCACCCCTCCACTTT.